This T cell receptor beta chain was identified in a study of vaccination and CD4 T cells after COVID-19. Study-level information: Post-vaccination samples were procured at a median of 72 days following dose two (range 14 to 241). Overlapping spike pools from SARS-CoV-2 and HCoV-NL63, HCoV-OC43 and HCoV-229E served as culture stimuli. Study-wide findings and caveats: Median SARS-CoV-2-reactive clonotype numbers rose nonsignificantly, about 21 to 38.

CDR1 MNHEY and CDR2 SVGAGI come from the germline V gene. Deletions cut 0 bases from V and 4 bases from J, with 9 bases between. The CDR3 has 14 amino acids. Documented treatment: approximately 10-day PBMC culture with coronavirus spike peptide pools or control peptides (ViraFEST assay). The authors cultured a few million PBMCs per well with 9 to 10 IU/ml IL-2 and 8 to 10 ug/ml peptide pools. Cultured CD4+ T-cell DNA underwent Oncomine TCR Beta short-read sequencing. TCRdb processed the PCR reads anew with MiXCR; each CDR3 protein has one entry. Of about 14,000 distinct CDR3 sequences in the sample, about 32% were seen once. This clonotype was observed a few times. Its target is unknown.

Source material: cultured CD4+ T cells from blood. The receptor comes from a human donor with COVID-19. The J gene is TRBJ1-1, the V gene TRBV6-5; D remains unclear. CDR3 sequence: CASSYSIGSTEAFF. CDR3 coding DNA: TGTGCCAGCAGTTACTCGATTGGGAGCACTGAAGCTTTCTTT.